The rows below give T cell receptor beta chains drawn from one sample of a study of blood T cells in healthy people across ages. TCRdb reprocessed the 5' RACE reads via MiXCR and lists one record per CDR3 protein. The data hold 550,000 to 750,000 distinct CDR3 sequences, with roughly 21% observed a single time. The sequenced material came from blood. The receptors derive from a man aged 65 to 85 in good health. CDR3s include the opening cysteine and the closing phenylalanine or tryptophan. The D gene is left open where the match is weak. Clone size is not always given. Where it is, it says once, few, many or a class for expanded clones.

abundance | j_gene | d_gene | v_gene | CDR3aa | CDR3nt
few | TRBJ2-1 | TRBD2 | TRBV5-1 | CASSLGLAALQTYNEQFF | TGCGCCAGCAGCTTAGGGCTAGCGGCCCTCCAGACCTACAATGAGCAGTTCTTC
- | TRBJ1-2 | - | TRBV5-5 | CASSVQGLLGYTF | TGTGCCAGCAGCGTTCAAGGATTGTTAGGCTACACCTTC
few | TRBJ1-2 | - | TRBV6-6 | CASFTSSGYTF | TGTGCCAGCTTCACATCGTCCGGCTACACCTTC
- | TRBJ2-1 | - | TRBV15 | CATSRGPRRSYNEQFF | TGTGCCACCAGCAGGGGACCCAGGCGGTCCTACAATGAGCAGTTCTTC
- | TRBJ2-2 | - | TRBV5-6 | CASSWGSGTNTGELFF | TGTGCCAGCAGTTGGGGATCGGGAACGAACACCGGGGAGCTGTTTTTT
few | TRBJ2-5 | TRBD2 | TRBV14 | CASRDTLAGQETQYF | TGTGCCAGCAGAGACACTCTAGCGGGACAAGAGACCCAGTACTTC
- | TRBJ2-1 | - | TRBV20-1 | CSASHSFSYNEQFF | TGCAGTGCTAGTCACAGCTTCTCCTACAATGAGCAGTTCTTC
- | TRBJ1-4 | - | TRBV20-1 | CSARDPPTNEKLFF | TGCAGTGCTAGAGATCCTCCAACTAATGAAAAACTGTTTTTT
- | TRBJ2-1 | TRBD2 | TRBV20-1 | CSARTSGRGPEQFF | TGCAGTGCTCGGACTAGCGGGAGAGGGCCTGAGCAGTTCTTC
few | TRBJ2-2 | - | TRBV5-1 | CASSLETAQNTGELFF | TGCGCCAGTAGCTTGGAGACAGCTCAGAACACCGGGGAGCTGTTTTTT
many | TRBJ2-7 | TRBD1 | TRBV27 | CASSRSRTGGEEQYF | TGTGCCAGCAGTCGGTCAAGGACAGGGGGCGAAGAGCAGTACTTC
- | TRBJ1-6 | TRBD1 | TRBV9 | CASSVGQGDSPLHF | TGTGCCAGCAGCGTAGGGCAGGGGGATTCACCCCTCCACTTT
few | TRBJ2-7 | TRBD2 | TRBV7-9 | CASSGAGDEQYF | TGTGCCAGCAGCGGAGCGGGGGACGAGCAGTACTTC
few | TRBJ2-5 | - | TRBV5-1 | CASSLANQGETQYF | TGCGCCAGCAGCTTGGCTAACCAGGGGGAGACCCAGTACTTC
- | TRBJ1-3 | - | TRBV20-1 | CSARDLGGGYTIYF | TGCAGTGCTAGAGATTTAGGGGGTGGTTACACCATATATTTT
few | TRBJ2-7 | - | TRBV6-5 | CASSYSSTGSYEQYF | TGTGCCAGCAGTTACTCTTCCACGGGTTCCTACGAGCAGTACTTC
few | TRBJ2-1 | TRBD2 | TRBV7-8 | CASSKTSGVSLSEQFF | TGTGCCAGCAGCAAGACTAGCGGGGTTTCCCTTAGTGAGCAGTTCTTC
- | TRBJ2-1 | - | TRBV28 | CASRLVGEQFF | TGTGCCAGCCGACTAGTCGGTGAGCAGTTCTTC
- | TRBJ2-2 | - | TRBV6-1 | CASSELAISGELFF | TGTGCCAGCAGTGAATTGGCTATATCCGGGGAGCTGTTTTTT
few | TRBJ2-1 | TRBD1 | TRBV7-9 | CASSWPGQSYNEQFF | TGTGCCAGCAGCTGGCCGGGACAGTCCTACAATGAGCAGTTCTTC
- | TRBJ2-1 | - | TRBV28 | CASSLGLGPNEQFF | TGTGCCAGCAGTTTAGGGTTGGGGCCCAATGAGCAGTTCTTC
- | TRBJ2-1 | - | TRBV20-1 | CSARDPDRYAYNEQFF | TGCAGTGCTAGAGATCCCGACAGGTATGCCTACAATGAGCAGTTCTTC
few | TRBJ1-5 | TRBD1 | TRBV10-3 | CAISEGGQGRDNQPQHF | TGTGCCATCAGTGAGGGAGGACAGGGTAGGGACAATCAGCCCCAGCATTTT